The next 9 T cell receptor beta chains were all read from a single sample in a study of blood T cell repertoires in COVID-19. Sequencing used immunoSEQ multiplex PCR; TCRdb keeps in-frame clones, though not all of them. The data contain about 52,000 clones, roughly 91% of them singletons. The sequenced sample was peripheral blood. The origin of the receptors is a human donor in a cohort sampled during active COVID-19.

V is TRBV9 and J is TRBJ1-1; 8 positions match TRBD1. The J segment lost 7 bases and the V segment lost 7 bases, leaving 12 bases of the junction unmatched. Germline lookup yields CDR1 SGDLS and CDR2 YYNGEE. This CDR3 has 14 amino acids. The CDR3 sequence is CASAPAGQGVEAFF. CDR3 DNA: TGTGCCAGCGCACCGGCAGGACAGGGTGTTGAAGCTTTCTTT.

This chain links TRBV27 with TRBJ1-4, with D perhaps TRBD1 (5 bases). Germline V lookup: CDR1 MNHEY, CDR2 SMNVEV (reference sequence). Trimming shortened V by 6 bases and J by 6 bases, and 17 bases separated the two germline ends. The CDR3 totals 15 residues. CDR3 sequence reads: CASSSIWGDDEKLFF. The DNA for the CDR3 is TGTGCCAGCAGCTCGATTTGGGGGGACGATGAAAAACTGTTTTTT.

This clone was seen only a few times. This chain uses TRBV5-1 with TRBJ1-5, with 8 bases aligning to TRBD1. Germline assignment: CDR1 SGHRS and CDR2 YFSETQ. Trimming at V came to 4 bases and at J to 2 bases, leaving 2 bases not matched to a gene. The CDR3 contains 14 residues. The CDR3 loop reads CASSPDRGNQPQHF. CDR3 DNA: TGCGCCAGCAGCCCGGACAGGGGCAATCAGCCCCAGCATTTT.

This rearrangement joins TRBV19 to TRBJ2-7, with TRBD1 as a possible D gene (5 bases). This CDR3 has 14 residues. Trimming took 4 bases from V and 2 from J, leaving 12 bases between them. Germline-derived CDR1 and CDR2 are LNHDA and SQIVND (reference sequence). CDR3 sequence: CASSSRVGTYEQYF. DNA for the CDR3: TGTGCCAGTAGTAGCAGGGTAGGCACCTACGAGCAGTACTTC.

The V gene is TRBV24-1, the J gene TRBJ2-7; 8 bases fit TRBD1. The germline V gene encodes CDR1 KGHDR and CDR2 SFDVKD. The trim removed 8 bases at V and 3 bases at J, leaving 14 bases unmatched. The CDR3 runs 16 residues. CDR3 sequence reads: CATTLSTGVRGYEQYF. The CDR3 DNA is TGTGCCACCACCCTTTCGACAGGGGTACGGGGCTACGAGCAGTACTTC.

V is TRBV10-2 and J is TRBJ2-3; 9 bases align to TRBD2. Germline lookup yields CDR1 WSHSY and CDR2 SAAADI. This CDR3 spans 18 amino acids. V dropped 2 bases and J dropped 2; count of bases not matched to a gene: 11. The CDR3 DNA reads as TGCGCCAGCAGTGAGGGCAGGGGGGGGACTAGCTACACAGATACGCAGTATTTT. The encoded protein is CASSEGRGGTSYTDTQYF.

The count of this clone is one. V and J are TRBV6-1 and TRBJ2-1; TRBD1 matches 10 bases. After removal of 0 bases from V and 4 bases from J, the junction contained 0 bases not matched to a gene. CDR3 length: 15 residues. The germline CDR1 and CDR2 sequences are MNHNS and SASEGT. The CDR3 spells CASSEAGQGYNEQFF. In DNA form, the CDR3 reads TGTGCCAGCAGTGAAGCGGGACAGGGGTACAATGAGCAGTTCTTC.

The V call is TRBV2, the J call TRBJ1-3; the D is unclear. The length of the CDR3 is 15 residues. Trimming cost V 6 bases and J 0 bases, with 12 bases left between them. Germline V lookup: CDR1 SNHLY, CDR2 FYNNEI. The CDR3 region has the DNA TGTGCCAGCAGCGTCGACTTCAGCTCTGGAAACACCATATATTTT. It translates to CASSVDFSSGNTIYF.

V is TRBV10-3 and J is TRBJ1-2; 8 bases map to TRBD1. V trimming: 6 bases; J trimming: 3 bases; junction bases outside the gene matches: 0. CDR3 size: 12 residues. Germline loops: CDR1 ENHRY, CDR2 SYGVKD. Here the CDR3 DNA reads TGTGCCATCAGACAGGGGGACTATGGCTACACCTTC. It translates to CAIRQGDYGYTF.